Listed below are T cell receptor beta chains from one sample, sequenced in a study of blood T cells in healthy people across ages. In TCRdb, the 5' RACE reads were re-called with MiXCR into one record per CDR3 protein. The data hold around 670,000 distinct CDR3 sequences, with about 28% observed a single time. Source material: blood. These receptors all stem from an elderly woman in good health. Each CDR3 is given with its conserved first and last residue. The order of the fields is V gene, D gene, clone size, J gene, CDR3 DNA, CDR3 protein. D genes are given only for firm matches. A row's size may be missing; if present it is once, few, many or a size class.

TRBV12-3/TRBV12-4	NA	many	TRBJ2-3	TGTGCCAGCAGTTTAGGGGGATCGACCACAGATACGCAGTATTTT	CASSLGGSTTDTQYF
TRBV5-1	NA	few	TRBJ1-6	TGCGCCAGCAGCTGGGCAACGGAGGAGGGAGACTCCTATAATTCACCCCTCCACTTT	CASSWATEEGDSYNSPLHF
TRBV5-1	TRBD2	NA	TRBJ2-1	TGCGCCAGCAGCTCCGGGGGACTAGCGCTAAGCTCCTACAATGAGCAGTTCTTC	CASSSGGLALSSYNEQFF
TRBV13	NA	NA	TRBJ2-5	TGTGCCAGCAGCATCCGGGACCTCCAAGAGACCCAGTACTTC	CASSIRDLQETQYF
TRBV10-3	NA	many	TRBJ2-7	TGTGCCATCAGACCCCCCGGGGCCACTGGGGGGGAGCAGTACTTC	CAIRPPGATGGEQYF
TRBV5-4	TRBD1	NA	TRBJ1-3	TGTGCCAGCAGCACCACAGGGGAGGGTAACACCATATATTTT	CASSTTGEGNTIYF
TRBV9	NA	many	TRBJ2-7	TGTGCCAGCAGTCCCCAGGGGAGGGCCTACGAGCAGTACTTC	CASSPQGRAYEQYF
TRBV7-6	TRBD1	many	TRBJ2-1	TGTGCCAGCAGGGGACAGCCCGTTTCGGGTGAGCAGTTCTTC	CASRGQPVSGEQFF
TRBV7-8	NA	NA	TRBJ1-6	TGTGCCAGCAGCTTAGTTAAGGGTTCGCCCCCCCACTTT	CASSLVKGSPPHF
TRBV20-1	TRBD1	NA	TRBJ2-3	TGCAGTGCCTCACAGGGGGCGGGGGCCCCCGTCGAGCAGTATTTT	CSASQGAGAPVEQYF
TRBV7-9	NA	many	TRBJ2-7	TGTGCCAGCAGCGTAGGACATCGCGAGGAGCAGTACTTC	CASSVGHREEQYF
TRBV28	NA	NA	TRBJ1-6	TGTGCCAGCAGTCTCACATTTAATTCACCCCTCCACTTT	CASSLTFNSPLHF
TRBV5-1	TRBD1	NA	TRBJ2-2	TGCGCCAGCAGCTACCACACAGGGGACACCGGGGAGCTGTTTTTT	CASSYHTGDTGELFF
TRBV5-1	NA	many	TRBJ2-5	TGCGCCAGCAGCTTGGTTGCCGGGTTAGCTGAGACCCAGTACTTC	CASSLVAGLAETQYF
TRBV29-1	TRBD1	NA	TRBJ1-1	TGCAGCGTTGAAGTTAGGGGGCGGAGGGTCACTGAAGCTTTCTTT	CSVEVRGRRVTEAFF
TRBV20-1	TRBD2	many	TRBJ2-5	TGCAGTGCTAGAGATCCGGGGGGGCGGGAGACCCAGTACTTC	CSARDPGGRETQYF
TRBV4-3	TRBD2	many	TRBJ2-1	TGCGCCAGCAGCCAAGATTTAGCTAGCGGGGGGAGGAGCAATGAGCAGTTCTTC	CASSQDLASGGRSNEQFF
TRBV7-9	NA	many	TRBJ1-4	TGTGCCAGCAGCCAAACAGGATTTCCTAATGAAAAACTGTTTTTT	CASSQTGFPNEKLFF
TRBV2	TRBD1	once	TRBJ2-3	TGTGCCACCATTGGGTACAGGGGGCCTACAGATACGCAGTATTTT	CATIGYRGPTDTQYF
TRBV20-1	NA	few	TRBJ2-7	TGCAGTGCTAGTACCGTGCCAGCTTATGAGCAGTACTTC	CSASTVPAYEQYF
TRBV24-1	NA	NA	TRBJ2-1	TGTGCCACCAGTGATTGCAAGCGAACGGGGGATGAGCAGTTCTTC	CATSDCKRTGDEQFF
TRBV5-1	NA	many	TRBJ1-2	TGCGCCAGCAGCTTGGCAAGTACAGTGGCTAGAGGCTACACCTTC	CASSLASTVARGYTF
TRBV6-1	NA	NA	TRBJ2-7	TGTGCCACCCAAGCCTACAATGAGCAGTACTTC	CATQAYNEQYF
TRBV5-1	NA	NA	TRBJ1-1	TGCGCCAGCAGCCTCGACCTTTTCACTGAAGCTTTCTTT	CASSLDLFTEAFF
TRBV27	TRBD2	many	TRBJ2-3	TGTGCCAGCAGTTTATCGGGGACTAGCGGGGGCACAGATACGCAGTATTTT	CASSLSGTSGGTDTQYF
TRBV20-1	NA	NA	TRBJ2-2	TGCAGTGCGAGTGCGACAGACGGAAACACCGGGGAGCTGTTTTTT	CSASATDGNTGELFF
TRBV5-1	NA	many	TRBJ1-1	TGCGCCAGCAAAATCGCCCTCCAGGGGTTCGCTGAAGCTTTCTTT	CASKIALQGFAEAFF
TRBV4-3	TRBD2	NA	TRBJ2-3	TGCGCCAGCAGTCAGATACGCGGGGGGGCAGATACGCAGTATTTT	CASSQIRGGADTQYF
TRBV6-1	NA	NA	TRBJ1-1	TGTGCCAACGGGCTGGGCGCAAACACTGAAGCTTTCTTT	CANGLGANTEAFF
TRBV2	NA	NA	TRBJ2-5	TGTGCCAGCAGTGAATATAGGTTTACGGAGACCCAGTACTTC	CASSEYRFTETQYF
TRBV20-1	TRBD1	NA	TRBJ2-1	TGCAGTGCTAACAACCCGGGGCAGGGGGTCCGCAATGAGCAGTTCTTC	CSANNPGQGVRNEQFF
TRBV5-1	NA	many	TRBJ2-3	TGCGCCAGCAGCTTGCAAGTGGCAAGGGAACGAGGCACAGATACGCAGTATTTT	CASSLQVARERGTDTQYF
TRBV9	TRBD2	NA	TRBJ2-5	TGTGCCAGCAGCGCCGGCGGAACTAGCGGGGGCGAATCAGGAGAGACCCAGTACTTC	CASSAGGTSGGESGETQYF
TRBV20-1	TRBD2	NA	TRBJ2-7	TGCAGTGCTAAACTAAACGACCTACTAGCGGGAGGGGCCGGTCCTTCCGACGAGCAGTACTTC	CSAKLNDLLAGGAGPSDEQYF
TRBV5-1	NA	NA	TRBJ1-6	TGCGCCAGCAGCGAGCAGGGCAATGGGTCACCCCTCCACTTT	CASSEQGNGSPLHF
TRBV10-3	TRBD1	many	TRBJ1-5	TGTGCCATCAGAGCCGACAGGGGCAATCAGCCCCAGCATTTT	CAIRADRGNQPQHF
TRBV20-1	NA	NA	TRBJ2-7	TGCAGTGCTAGTCCGCGACAGAGACCCTACGAGCAGTACTTC	CSASPRQRPYEQYF
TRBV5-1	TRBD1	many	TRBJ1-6	TGCGCCAGCAGCCCAAGACAGGGTTCAGGCGATTCACCCCTCCACTTT	CASSPRQGSGDSPLHF
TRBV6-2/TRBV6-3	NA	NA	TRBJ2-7	TGTGCCAGCAGCCCCGACTCGGGGCCATACGAGCAGTACTTC	CASSPDSGPYEQYF
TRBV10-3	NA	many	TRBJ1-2	TGTGCCATCAGTGGGAACTATGGCTACACCTTC	CAISGNYGYTF
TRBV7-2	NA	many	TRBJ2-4	TGTGCCAGCAGCCCAGGGGTGGTCAAAAACATTCAGTACTTC	CASSPGVVKNIQYF
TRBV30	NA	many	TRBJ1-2	TGTGCCTGGTTGGCTTTTGGCTACACCTTC	CAWLAFGYTF
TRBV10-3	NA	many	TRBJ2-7	TGTGCCATCAGTGAGTCGGCGGCTTCCTACGAGCAGTACTTC	CAISESAASYEQYF
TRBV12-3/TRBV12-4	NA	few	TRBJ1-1	TGTGCCAGCAGTTTGGGTCAGGCAGGCACTGAAGCTTTCTTT	CASSLGQAGTEAFF
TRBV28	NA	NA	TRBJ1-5	TGTGCCAGCAGTGGACCGGCCTATAGCAATCAGCCCCAGCATTTT	CASSGPAYSNQPQHF
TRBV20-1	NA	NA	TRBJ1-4	TGCAGTGCTAGAGATCTTGGGGAGCGAGGTGAAAAACTGTTTTTT	CSARDLGERGEKLFF
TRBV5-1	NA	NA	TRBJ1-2	TGCGCCAGCAGCTTGGAAGGCGGTTGGATAGATGGCTACACCTTC	CASSLEGGWIDGYTF
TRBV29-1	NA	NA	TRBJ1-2	TGCAGCGTTGTAGAGGGAGGGGTTGGCTACACCTTC	CSVVEGGVGYTF
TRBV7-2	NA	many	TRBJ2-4	TGTGCCAGCAGCTTAGGTTCTGGGGGCAACATTCAGTACTTC	CASSLGSGGNIQYF
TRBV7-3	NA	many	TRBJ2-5	TGTGCCAGCAGCTCGGACCGGTGGGAGACCCAGTACTTC	CASSSDRWETQYF